The source of this T cell receptor (beta chain) is a study of blood T cell repertoires in COVID-19. Some clones are missing from TCRdb's copy, which holds only in-frame ones; the method was immunoSEQ multiplex PCR. The sample lists 250,000 to 400,000 clones, about 91% occurring once. The CDR3 has 14 residues. The ends lost 3 bases at V and 6 bases at J; junction bases unmatched: 5. CDR1 LGHNA and CDR2 YSLEER come from the germline V gene. The chain uses TRBV4-3 and TRBJ1-2; 9 positions agree with TRBD1. This TCR came from a woman in her twenties or thirties with COVID-19, enrolled during active disease. The sequenced sample was peripheral blood. The CDR3 sequence: CASSHVGTGHGYTF. CDR3 coding DNA: TGCGCCAGCAGCCACGTGGGGACAGGGCATGGCTACACCTTC.